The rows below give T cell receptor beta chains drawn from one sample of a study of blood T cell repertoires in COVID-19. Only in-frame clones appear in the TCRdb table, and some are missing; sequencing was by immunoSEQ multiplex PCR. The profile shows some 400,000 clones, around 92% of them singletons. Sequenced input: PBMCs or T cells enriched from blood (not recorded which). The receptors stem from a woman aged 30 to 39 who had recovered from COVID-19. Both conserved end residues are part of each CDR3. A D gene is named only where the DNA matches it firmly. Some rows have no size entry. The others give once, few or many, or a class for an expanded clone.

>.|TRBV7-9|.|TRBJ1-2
TGTGCCAGCAGCTTAGCAGGTCCGGGGGGCTACACCTTC
CASSLAGPGGYTF
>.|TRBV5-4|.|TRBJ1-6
TGTGCCAGCAGCTCGGACCTAGGGGTAAGGTCCCTCCACTTT
CASSSDLGVRSLHF
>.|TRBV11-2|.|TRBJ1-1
TGTGCCAGCAGCCAGGAGGCGGCGAACTTTGGAGCTTTCTTT
CASSQEAANFGAFF
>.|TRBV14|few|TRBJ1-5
TGTGCCAGCAGCCACGGGGGGGCACCCAACCAGCCCCAGCATTTT
CASSHGGAPNQPQHF
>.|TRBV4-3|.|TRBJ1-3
TGCGCCAGCAGCCAAGTTGGGGGCCCCGTCTCTGGAAACACCATATATTTT
CASSQVGGPVSGNTIYF
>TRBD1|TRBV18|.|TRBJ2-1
TGTGCCAGCTCACCAAGCCGGGACAGGGCCCACAATGAGCAGTTCTTC
CASSPSRDRAHNEQFF
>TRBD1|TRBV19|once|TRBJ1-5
TGTGCCAGTAGTATAGGGGACAGTAACAATCAGCCCCAGCATTTT
CASSIGDSNNQPQHF
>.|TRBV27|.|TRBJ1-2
TGTGCCAGCAGCCCAGATGGCTATGGCTACACCTTC
CASSPDGYGYTF
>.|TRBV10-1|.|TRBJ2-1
TGCGCCAGCACAGGGCCTTCCTACAATGAGCAGTTCTTC
CASTGPSYNEQFF
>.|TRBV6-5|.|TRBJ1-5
TGTGCCAGCAGCCTCTCAGGGGTCAATCAGCCCCAGCATTTT
CASSLSGVNQPQHF
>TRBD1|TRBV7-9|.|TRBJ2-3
TGTGCCAGCAGCTTAAGGGGGCAAGAAGCAGATACGCAGTATTTT
CASSLRGQEADTQYF
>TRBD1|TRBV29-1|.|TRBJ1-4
TGCAGCGTTGGGGGGGTCGGACAGGGCCGTGAAAAACTGTTTTTT
CSVGGVGQGREKLFF
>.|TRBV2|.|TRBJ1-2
TGTGCCAGCAACGGGGGGAACTATGGCTACACCTTC
CASNGGNYGYTF
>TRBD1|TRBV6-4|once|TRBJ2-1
TGTGCCAGCAGTGACTTCCTCCCGGGACAGGGGTCTATGGAGCAGTTCTTC
CASSDFLPGQGSMEQFF
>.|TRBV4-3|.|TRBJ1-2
TGCGCCAGCAGCCAAGACGGCAGGGGAGATGGCTACACCTTC
CASSQDGRGDGYTF
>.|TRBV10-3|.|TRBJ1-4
TGTGCCATCTCACAGGAAAATGAAAAACTGTTTTTT
CAISQENEKLFF
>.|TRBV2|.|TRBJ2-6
TGTGCCAGCAGGGCCCGCTCTGGGGCCAACGTCCTGACTTTC
CASRARSGANVLTF
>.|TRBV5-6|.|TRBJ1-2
TGTGCCAGCAGCTTGGGGTCCGGGGTTGGCTACACCTTC
CASSLGSGVGYTF
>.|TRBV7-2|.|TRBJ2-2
TGTGCCAGCAGCTTATTGGCGGGGACCGGGGAGCTGTTTTTT
CASSLLAGTGELFF
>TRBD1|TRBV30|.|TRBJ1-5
TGTGCCTGGAGTGTTAAGACAGGGGGTAACAATCAGCCCCAGCATTTT
CAWSVKTGGNNQPQHF
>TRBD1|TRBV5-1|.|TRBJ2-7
TGCGCCAGCAGCAGTCCGGGACAGGGGCCGATCTACGAGCAGTACTTC
CASSSPGQGPIYEQYF
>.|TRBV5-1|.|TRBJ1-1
TGCGCCAGCAGCGACAGCATGAACACTGAAGCTTTCTTT
CASSDSMNTEAFF
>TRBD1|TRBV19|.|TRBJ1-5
TGTGCCAGTAGTCCCCGGGACAGGGGGGATCAGCCCCAGCATTTT
CASSPRDRGDQPQHF
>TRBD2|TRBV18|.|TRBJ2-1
TGTGCCAGCTCACCATGGACTAGTGGAGACAATGAGCAGTTCTTC
CASSPWTSGDNEQFF
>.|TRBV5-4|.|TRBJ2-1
TGTGCCAGCAGCTTTAACAGTGAGCAGTTCTTC
CASSFNSEQFF
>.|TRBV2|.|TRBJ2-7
TGTGCCAGCAAGACATTGGAACAGGAAACCTACGAGCAGTACTTC
CASKTLEQETYEQYF
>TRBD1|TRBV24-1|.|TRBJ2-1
TGTGCCACCAGTGAAGGGACAGGGGAGAATGAGCAGTTCTTC
CATSEGTGENEQFF
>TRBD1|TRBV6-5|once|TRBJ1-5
TGTGCCAGCAGCTCAGGGGGTCTTAGCAATCAGCCCCAGCATTTT
CASSSGGLSNQPQHF
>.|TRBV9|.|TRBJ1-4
TGTGCCAGCAGCGTAGAGGCAGGAGGGGAAAAACTGTTTTTT
CASSVEAGGEKLFF
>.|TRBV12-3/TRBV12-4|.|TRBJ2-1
TGTGCCAGCAGTTTTTCTAGTGAGCAGTTCTTC
CASSFSSEQFF
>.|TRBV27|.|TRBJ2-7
TGTGCCAGCCACAGGGCTCACTACGAGCAGTACTTC
CASHRAHYEQYF
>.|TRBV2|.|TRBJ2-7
TGTGCCAGCAGCGCCGGACGGGGAAGGACAGACGAGCAGTACTTC
CASSAGRGRTDEQYF
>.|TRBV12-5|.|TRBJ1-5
TGTGCTAGTGGTTTAAGTTTGAGAAGCAATCAGCCCCAGCATTTT
CASGLSLRSNQPQHF
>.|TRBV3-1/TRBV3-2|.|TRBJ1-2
TGTGCCAGCAGCCAAGGTTTGGTCAGAGGATATGGCTACACCTTC
CASSQGLVRGYGYTF
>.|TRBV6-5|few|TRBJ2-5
TGTGCCAGCAGTTACTCGACGGGGGAGCTAGAGACCCAGTACTTC
CASSYSTGELETQYF
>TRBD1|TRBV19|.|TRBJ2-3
TGTGCCAGTATGACCGGGACAGGGGTCACAGATACGCAGTATTTT
CASMTGTGVTDTQYF
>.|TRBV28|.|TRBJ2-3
TGTGCCAGCAGTTCGCGTGGTGGGGAGGGCACAGATACGCAGTATTTT
CASSSRGGEGTDTQYF
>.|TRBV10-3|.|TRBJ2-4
TGTGCCATCAGTGAGACTACGGGTCAGGGGCGGACCAAAAACATTCAGTACTTC
CAISETTGQGRTKNIQYF
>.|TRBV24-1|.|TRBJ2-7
TGTGCCACCAGTGATTCGAATCGGTTCTACGAGCAGTACTTC
CATSDSNRFYEQYF
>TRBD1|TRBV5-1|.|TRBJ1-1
TGCGCCAGCAGCACACACAGGGGCTTGAACACTGAAGCTTTCTTT
CASSTHRGLNTEAFF
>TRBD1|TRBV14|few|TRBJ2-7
TGTGCCAGCAGCCTCCCTGGTGGACAGGGCTACGAGCAGTACTTC
CASSLPGGQGYEQYF
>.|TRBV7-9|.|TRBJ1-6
TGTGCCAGCAGCGCACTCGGGGGTTCACCCCTCCACTTT
CASSALGGSPLHF
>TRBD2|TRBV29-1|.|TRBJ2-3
TGCAGCGTTGAAGGTGAAACTAGCGGGAGGACAGATACGCAGTATTTT
CSVEGETSGRTDTQYF
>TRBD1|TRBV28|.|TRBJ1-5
TGTGCCAGCATTACAGGGGGTGTAGGGCAGCCCCAGCATTTT
CASITGGVGQPQHF
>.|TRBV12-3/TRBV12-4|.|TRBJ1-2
TGTGCCAGCAGTGACCAGAGGGTGGGTGGCTACACCTTC
CASSDQRVGGYTF
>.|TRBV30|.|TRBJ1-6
TGTGCCTGGAGCTGGGCGAGCTCCTATAATTCACCCCTCCACTTT
CAWSWASSYNSPLHF
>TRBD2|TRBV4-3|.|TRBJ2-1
TGCGCCAGCAGCCAAGTTCGGGGGGTCAGGAATGAGCAGTTCTTC
CASSQVRGVRNEQFF
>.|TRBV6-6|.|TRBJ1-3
TGTGCCAGCTCTCAGGCGAAGGCTTCCTCTGGAAACACCATATATTTT
CASSQAKASSGNTIYF
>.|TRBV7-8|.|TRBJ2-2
TGTGCCAGCAAGAGCGGAGAAGGCACCGGGGAGCTGTTTTTT
CASKSGEGTGELFF
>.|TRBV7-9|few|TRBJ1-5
TGTGCCAGCAGCTTAGTCCCGCCGGGGTACCAATCTAATCAGCCCCAGCATTTT
CASSLVPPGYQSNQPQHF